This T cell receptor beta chain was documented in a study of blood T cell repertoires in COVID-19. Libraries were prepared by immunoSEQ multiplex PCR; TCRdb keeps only in-frame clonotypes and omits some of them. There are fewer than 300,000 clones in the sample; almost 85% occur only once, and approximately 5% lies in the top ten. The germline V gene has CDR1 MNHEY and CDR2 SVGAGI. J lost 8 bases, V lost 0 bases, and 5 bases had no gene match. The CDR3 runs 15 residues. This sequence joins TRBV6-5 and TRBJ1-4; the match to TRBD1 covers 8 bases. The sequenced material came from peripheral blood. This receptor was identified in a man between 50 and 59 years old with active or convalescent COVID-19. CDR3 sequence reads: CASSYSTGVAEKLFF. The DNA of the CDR3 is TGTGCCAGCAGTTACTCGACAGGGGTAGCAGAAAAACTGTTTTTT.